This T cell receptor (beta chain) is from a study of cytomegalovirus exposure and HLA in healthy donors. General observations from the study: A later analysis by the authors found several of the most significant clusters apparently linked to common viral pathogens.

Concerning this clone itself: Its antigen is still unknown.

The CDR3 totals 16 residues. Between the trimmed V and J ends, which lost 2 bases and 3 bases, there was a span of 14 bases. Primers included in the PCR were 60 Vbeta and 13 Jbeta primers. Clones were read by immunoSEQ multiplex PCR, and TCRdb kept only the in-frame ones, dropping some. The sample totals under 95,000 clones. The clonotype originates from a man aged 18-30 years in good health and CMV-seropositive. The chain joins TRBV23-1 to TRBJ2-1, with a weak D call TRBD1 (6 bases). TRBV23-1 is marked as an open reading frame, function uncertain. Sequencing used PBMCs. The CDR3 sequence is CASSQPGTPHYNEQFF. DNA for the CDR3: TGCGCCAGCAGTCAACCGGGGACACCCCACTACAATGAGCAGTTCTTC.